These 23 T cell receptor beta chains were all obtained from the same sample, sequenced in a study of blood T cell repertoires in COVID-19. Produced via immunoSEQ multiplex PCR; TCRdb's table is partial and in-frame only. The sample yields more than 300,000 clones, nearly 90% seen once. Sequencing was done on a sample of peripheral blood. These receptors were obtained from a woman aged 35 to 49 with COVID-19, enrolled during active disease.

The V call is TRBV27, the J call TRBJ2-7; 7 bases agree with TRBD1. This CDR3 contains 13 residues. CDR1 and CDR2 (germline): MNHEY, SMNVEV (reference sequence). With V trimmed by 3 bases and J by 2 bases, 1 base remained unmatched. The CDR3 loop is CASSFGTAYEQYF. As DNA, the CDR3 is TGTGCCAGCAGTTTCGGGACAGCCTACGAGCAGTACTTC.

J is TRBJ2-1 and V is TRBV29-1; maybe TRBD2 (5 bases). CDR3 length equals 11 residues. Germline CDR1 is SQVTM and CDR2 is ANQGSEA. Written as DNA, the CDR3 is TGCGTCGGACTCTCCTACAATGAGCAGTTCTTC. Its protein product is CVGLSYNEQFF.

J is TRBJ2-7 and V is TRBV10-3; tentative D call: TRBD2 (6 bases). Trimming left V 6 bases short and J 2 bases short, with 14 bases between. CDR3 length: 14 residues. Per germline, CDR1 ENHRY and CDR2 SYGVKD. The CDR3: CAIRGGRSPYEQYF. CDR3 DNA: TGTGCCATCAGGGGGGGAAGATCTCCCTACGAGCAGTACTTC.

The chain couples TRBV30 to TRBJ1-1; tentative D call: TRBD1 (5 bases). Trimming removed 2 bases from V and 4 bases from J, with 11 bases in between. The CDR3 runs 13 residues. Germline-derived CDR1 and CDR2 are GTSNPN and SVGIG (reference sequence). CDR3: CAWSRTLGTEAFF. The CDR3 coding sequence is TGTGCCTGGAGTCGGACACTGGGCACTGAAGCTTTCTTT. The full variable domain, in which reference TRBV30 and TRBJ1-1 provide the parts outside the CDR3, is SQTIHQWPATLVQPVGSPLSLECTVEGTSNPNLYWYRQAAGRGLQLLFYSVGIGQISSEVPQNLSASRPQDRQFILSSKKLLLSDSGFYLCAWSRTLGTEAFFGQGTRLTVV.

The chain combines TRBV4-3 with TRBJ2-6; weak D call: TRBD1 (6 bases). The V gene's germline CDR1 is LGHNA and CDR2 YSLEER. V dropped 0 bases and J dropped 2 bases, with 14 bases sitting between them. The CDR3 sequence is 18 residues long. This CDR3 is CASSQDGSGATGANVLTF. In DNA, the CDR3 is TGCGCCAGCAGCCAAGATGGGTCAGGGGCAACTGGGGCCAACGTCCTGACTTTC.

The chain is built from TRBV6-5 and TRBJ1-5; D perhaps matches TRBD1 (6 bases). V dropped 6 bases and J dropped 9 bases, with 15 bases sitting between them. The CDR3 sequence is 13 residues long. Per germline, CDR1 MNHEY and CDR2 SVGAGI. The CDR3 DNA reads TGTGCCAGCAGCCTCTTCACAGGGACGCCCCAGCATTTT. Its translation is CASSLFTGTPQHF.

This rearrangement joins TRBV15 to TRBJ1-5, with a tentative D call TRBD1 (6 bases). Trimming left V 1 base short and J 7 bases short, with 11 bases between. There are 14 residues in the CDR3. Looked up from germline, CDR1 is LNHNV and CDR2 is YYDKDF (reference sequence). CDR3: CATSRGGGGQPQHF. The DNA for the CDR3 is TGTGCCACCAGCAGAGGGGGGGGCGGGCAGCCCCAGCATTTT. Complete variable domain (other parts from reference TRBV15 and TRBJ1-5): DAMVIQNPRYQVTQFGKPVTLSCSQTLNHNVMYWYQQKSSQAPKLLFHYYDKDFNNEADTPDNFQSRRPNTSFCFLDIRSPGLGDTAMYLCATSRGGGGQPQHFGDGTRLSIL.

CDR3 in DNA: TGTGCCAGCAGCTTAGATAGACAGGGGCGGAACACTGAAGCTTTCTTT. Translation gives CASSLDRQGRNTEAFF. The chain has TRBV11-2 and TRBJ1-1, with 8 bases matching TRBD1. CDR3 length equals 16 residues. The V and J ends lost 0 bases and 1 base, in that order; junction bases with no gene match: 4. The germline gives CDR1 SGHAT, CDR2 FQNNGV.

The rearrangement links TRBV24-1 to TRBJ2-7; possibly TRBD2 for D (6 bases). In germline, CDR1 is KGHDR, CDR2 SFDVKD. V was pared by 0 bases and J by 6 bases, with 17 bases between. This CDR3 contains 16 residues. As DNA, the CDR3 is TGTGCCACCAGTGATTTGTCCCTCCCCGGAGGGGCCGAGCAGTACTTC. Residues: CATSDLSLPGGAEQYF.

The count of this clone is one. The rearrangement joins TRBV28 to TRBJ2-5; D gene ambiguous. V lost 5 bases to trimming and J lost 1 base, with 17 bases between them. CDR1 is MDHEN, CDR2 SYDVKM, per germline. The CDR3 extends over 16 amino acids. CDR3 nucleotides: TGTGCCAGCAGTCCTCCCGGTACACAGATCCAAGAGACCCAGTACTTC. Protein: CASSPPGTQIQETQYF. Full variable domain (remainder filled in from reference TRBV28 and TRBJ2-5): DVKVTQSSRYLVKRTGEKVFLECVQDMDHENMFWYRQDPGLGLRLIYFSYDVKMKEKGDIPEGYSVSREKKERFSLILESASTNQTSMYLCASSPPGTQIQETQYFGPGTRLLVL.

This rearrangement joins TRBV12-3 or TRBV12-4 to TRBJ1-2, with TRBD1 matching over 10 bases. The CDR3 has 13 amino acids. The V and J ends lost 3 bases and 7 bases, in that order; junction bases with no gene match: 2. CDR3 bases: TGTGCCAGCAGTTTCGACAGGGGGCTTGGCTACACCTTC. It codes for CASSFDRGLGYTF.

The rearrangement links TRBV14 to TRBJ1-1; 9 positions match TRBD1. After removal of 2 bases from V and 4 bases from J, the junction contained 5 bases not matched to a gene. This CDR3 contains 15 residues. The V gene's germline CDR1 is SGHDN and CDR2 FVKESK. CDR3 nucleotides: TGTGCCAGCAGCCAAACAGGGGGCTCGAGCACTGAAGCTTTCTTT. Translated: CASSQTGGSSTEAFF.

A word on this clone: Other DNA sequences in this sample translate to the same CDR3. The V gene is TRBV6-2 or TRBV6-3, the J gene TRBJ2-1, with TRBD2 matching over 11 bases. The CDR3 loop spans 15 amino acids. The trim removed 5 bases at V and 3 bases at J, leaving 3 bases unmatched. Per the germline V gene, CDR1 is MNHEY and CDR2 is SVGEGT. CDR3 region: CASSLGLAGYNEQFF. CDR3 DNA: TGTGCCAGCAGTCTCGGACTAGCGGGCTACAATGAGCAGTTCTTC.

This clone was counted a single time. DNA for the CDR3: TGTGCCACCAGCAGGGCCCGGACAGGCCAAGAGACCCAGTACTTC. This translates into CATSRARTGQETQYF. V is TRBV15 and J is TRBJ2-5, with 7 nucleotides matching TRBD1. Trimming removed 3 bases from V and 1 base from J; junction bases left unmatched: 5. Looked up from germline, CDR1 is LNHNV and CDR2 is YYDKDF (reference sequence). This CDR3 has 15 amino acids.

This chain joins TRBV3-1 (or the pseudogene TRBV3-2) and TRBJ1-2; D is unclear. Germline V lookup: CDR1 LGHDT, CDR2 YNNKEL (reference sequence). The CDR3 length is 13 residues. Trimming cost V 0 bases and J 5 bases, with 7 bases left between them. The CDR3 coding sequence is TGTGCCAGCAGCCAAGATGGCCATTATGGCTACACCTTC. Amino acid sequence: CASSQDGHYGYTF.

The chain joins TRBV7-8 to TRBJ2-2, with D possibly TRBD2 on 6 matching bases. With 7 bases removed from V and 2 bases from J, the gap between germline ends came to 20 bases. Germline loops: CDR1 SGHVS, CDR2 FQNEAQ. CDR3 length: 17 amino acids. Written as DNA, the CDR3 is TGTGCCAGCACCCCAACCGCGGGGACCTTAAACACCGGGGAGCTGTTTTTT. Translated, it gives CASTPTAGTLNTGELFF. Looking up the rest from reference TRBV7-8 and TRBJ2-2 gives the full variable domain: GAGVSQSPRYKVAKRGQDVALRCDPISGHVSLFWYQQALGQGPEFLTYFQNEAQLDKSGLPSDRFFAERPEGSVSTLKIQRTQQEDSAVYLCASTPTAGTLNTGELFFGEGSRLTVL.

The chain combines TRBV3-1 (or the pseudogene TRBV3-2) with TRBJ1-4, with D possibly matching TRBD1 (6 bases). The germline V and J ends were trimmed by 3 bases and 6 bases, with 17 bases remaining between them. CDR3 size: 16 residues. Germline CDR1 reads LGHDT; CDR2 reads YNNKEL (reference sequence). The CDR3 sequence: CASSHSAGGGDEKLFF. The DNA of the CDR3 is TGTGCCAGCAGCCACTCGGCGGGAGGGGGAGATGAAAAACTGTTTTTT.

The chain couples TRBV21-1 to TRBJ2-5; TRBD2, the table's D call, lacks a check against the DNA. TRBV21-1 is deemed a pseudogene. This CDR3 is 13 amino acids long. As DNA, the CDR3 is TGTGCCCTTCTAAGGAGTTACCAAGAGACCCAGTACTTC. Its translation: CALLRSYQETQYF.

The chain is built from TRBV19 and TRBJ2-7; no reliable D call. The CDR3 runs 14 residues. CDR1 LNHDA and CDR2 SQIVND come from the germline V gene (reference sequence). V shed 6 bases and J shed 5 bases, with 17 bases lying between them. CDR3 coding DNA: TGTGCCAGTAGCCCGCGCGTCTTGCAGGACGAGCAGTACTTC. As protein: CASSPRVLQDEQYF. Complete variable domain (other parts from reference TRBV19 and TRBJ2-7): DGGITQSPKYLFRKEGQNVTLSCEQNLNHDAMYWYRQDPGQGLRLIYYSQIVNDFQKGDIAEGYSVSREKKESFPLTVTSAQKNPTAFYLCASSPRVLQDEQYFGPGTRLTVT.

V and J are TRBV30 and TRBJ1-3, with D possibly matching TRBD1 (5 bases). The CDR3 contains 14 residues. The germline V gene encodes CDR1 GTSNPN and CDR2 SVGIG (reference sequence). V lost 1 base to trimming and J lost 3 bases, with 10 bases between them. The CDR3 coding sequence is TGTGCCTGGAGTGAGGGGTCGGGTGGAAACACCATATATTTT. Residues: CAWSEGSGGNTIYF.

The chain links TRBV19 to TRBJ1-5, with 10 bases lining up with TRBD1. The CDR3 spans 16 residues. V was pared by 4 bases and J by 5 bases, with 8 bases of the junction left unmatched. CDR1 is LNHDA, CDR2 SQIVND, per germline (reference sequence). The CDR3 here is CASSKGGQGEDQPQHF. In DNA, the CDR3 is TGTGCCAGTAGTAAGGGTGGACAGGGGGAGGATCAGCCCCAGCATTTT.

The J gene is TRBJ1-2, the V gene TRBV19, with D unclear. Trimming left V 6 bases short and J 5 bases short, with 13 bases between. CDR1 LNHDA and CDR2 SQIVND come from the germline V gene (reference sequence). The length of the CDR3 is 13 residues. The CDR3 DNA follows: TGTGCCAGTAGCCAATCAGGCCAATATGGCTACACCTTC. This codes for CASSQSGQYGYTF.

The CDR3 region is CASTTGTGGRYEQFF. The CDR3 DNA follows: TGTGCCAGCACAACCGGGACAGGGGGCCGGTATGAGCAGTTCTTC. The chain employs TRBV28 and TRBJ2-1; 12 bases are shared with TRBD1. This CDR3 is built from 15 residues. V was pared by 7 bases and J by 8 bases, with 9 bases of the junction left unmatched. Germline CDR1 is MDHEN and CDR2 is SYDVKM. Drawing the rest from reference TRBV28 and TRBJ2-1, the complete variable domain is DVKVTQSSRYLVKRTGEKVFLECVQDMDHENMFWYRQDPGLGLRLIYFSYDVKMKEKGDIPEGYSVSREKKERFSLILESASTNQTSMYLCASTTGTGGRYEQFFGPGTRLTVL.